Below are 5 T cell receptor beta chains sequenced from a single sample in a study of metastatic and nonmetastatic thyroid tumors. No treatment had been given to any patient before thyroid surgery. From the PCR reads, TCRdb re-called clones with MiXCR. The sample yields around 41,000 clones, roughly 3.1% seen once. The sequenced sample consisted of blood. The receptor set was obtained from a female donor with papillary thyroid cancer or a benign thyroid nodule (not recorded which). Some clones in this sample may be carry-over from other donors' samples.

This clone was picked up many times. The gene calls are TRBV28 and TRBJ2-1, with D possibly being TRBD2 (9 bases). In germline, CDR1 is MDHEN, CDR2 SYDVKM. Between the trimmed V and J ends, which lost 5 bases and 4 bases, there was a span of 33 bases. This CDR3 has 21 residues. The CDR3 DNA sequence: TGTGCCAGCAGTCCAAAATGGGACAGGTTGTCTGGCGGGAGGGCGTACAATGAGCAGTTCTTC. This sequence encodes CASSPKWDRLSGGRAYNEQFF.

This clone occurred many times. V is TRBV6-5 and J is TRBJ2-5; D is perhaps TRBD1 or TRBD2 (5 bases each). Germline V gene lookup returns CDR1 MNHEY and CDR2 SVGAGI. Trimming shortened V by 0 bases and J by 5 bases, and 7 bases separated the two germline ends. The length of the CDR3 is 13 residues. The CDR3 loop is CASSYSRDETQYF. The CDR3 DNA reads as TGTGCCAGCAGTTACTCGAGGGACGAGACCCAGTACTTC.

This clone was observed many times. This chain connects TRBV20-1 to TRBJ2-2, with D maybe TRBD1 (5 bases). The V end lost 3 bases, the J end lost 1 base, and 9 bases lay between the germline ends. The CDR3 is made up of 14 amino acids. The germline CDR1 and CDR2 sequences are DFQATT and SNEGSKA (reference sequence). CDR3 residues: CSARSQGNTGELFF. CDR3 nucleotide sequence: TGCAGTGCTAGGAGCCAGGGGAACACCGGGGAGCTGTTTTTT.

Only a few counts were recorded for this clone. V usage is TRBV27 and J usage is TRBJ2-3; D remains unclear. The CDR3 totals 13 residues. Germline V gene sequence: CDR1 MNHEY, CDR2 SMNVEV (reference sequence). The V end was cut by 5 bases, the J end by 8 bases, with 14 bases between. CDR3 sequence reads: CASSVPPRGTQYF. CDR3 coding DNA: TGTGCCAGCAGTGTACCTCCGCGTGGTACGCAGTATTTT.

This clone was picked up many times. The chain joins TRBV7-3 to TRBJ2-5; 9 nucleotides line up with TRBD1. This CDR3 spans 18 amino acids. V trimming: 6 bases; J trimming: 6 bases; junction bases outside the gene matches: 20. Looked up from germline, CDR1 is SGHTA and CDR2 is FQGTGA. The CDR3 DNA follows: TGTGCCAGCAGTCAACGGGTCCCGGGACAGGGATTGGTACAGACCCAGTACTTC. Protein product: CASSQRVPGQGLVQTQYF.